One and the same sample provided the 7 T cell receptor beta chains below, sequenced in a study of CD4 T cells in relation to SARS-CoV-2 and coronaviruses. Assay: immunoSEQ multiplex PCR; the TCRdb copy retains only in-frame clones and omits some. Here the sample spans roughly 19,000 clones, 76% being singletons. The antigens of these receptors remain unknown. Before the COVID-19 pandemic, during about 2010-2018, CD4+ T cells were taken from unexposed donors. CD4+ T cells were isolated from the cells after about nine days of culture. The sample comprised CD4+ T cells from PBMCs, cultured in vitro. Receptors originate from a human donor in good health.

The V call is TRBV19, the J call TRBJ2-1, with D maybe TRBD2 (6 bases). V was cut by 1 base and J by 3 bases, with 10 bases left in between. The CDR3 runs 15 residues. Germline V lookup: CDR1 LNHDA, CDR2 SQIVND (reference sequence). CDR3 in DNA: TGTGCCAGTAGTATAGTTCCCGGGGGCTACAATGAGCAGTTCTTC. Translating it yields CASSIVPGGYNEQFF.

The chain employs TRBV7-3 and TRBJ2-7; no clear D gene. CDR3 length: 13 amino acids. From germline, CDR1 is SGHTA and CDR2 FQGTGA. Trimming pared 5 bases from V and 6 bases from J, leaving 14 bases between. CDR3 sequence: CASSPAPTAEQYF. CDR3 in DNA: TGTGCCAGCAGCCCCGCACCCACAGCCGAGCAGTACTTC.

The rearrangement uses TRBV12-3 or TRBV12-4 and TRBJ1-5; D is unclear. The CDR3 sequence is 13 residues long. Deletions cut 6 bases from V and 5 bases from J, with 11 bases between. The CDR3 protein is CASSRDQDQPQHF. The CDR3 nucleotides are TGTGCCAGCAGCCGTGATCAGGATCAGCCCCAGCATTTT.

The V and J genes are TRBV5-6 and TRBJ2-2, with D possibly matching TRBD1 (5 bases). Trimming removed 1 base from V and 7 bases from J, with 11 bases in between. The CDR3 spans 14 residues. Per germline, CDR1 SGHDT and CDR2 YYEEEE. The CDR3 coding sequence is TGTGCCAGCAGCTTGTGGAAAGGGGTCGGGGAGCTGTTTTTT. It translates to CASSLWKGVGELFF.

This chain uses TRBV27 with TRBJ1-2; TRBD1 matches 9 bases. The CDR3 length is 14 residues. V shed 4 bases, J shed 4 bases, and the junction held 4 bases outside the gene matches. Germline assignment: CDR1 MNHEY and CDR2 SMNVEV (reference sequence). CDR3 sequence reads: CASSWDREVYGYTF. The CDR3 nucleotides are TGTGCCAGCAGTTGGGACAGGGAGGTCTATGGCTACACCTTC.

This clone was detected only a few times. This chain uses TRBV9 with TRBJ1-1; D is ambiguous. V gave up 2 bases and J gave up 0 bases, with 8 bases separating them. Germline loops: CDR1 SGDLS, CDR2 YYNGEE. CDR3 length: 14 residues. For the CDR3, the DNA is TGTGCCAGCAGCGTTACCTTCATGAACACTGAAGCTTTCTTT. Translation gives CASSVTFMNTEAFF.

A single count supports this clone. The chain has TRBV19 and TRBJ1-2, with D possibly matching TRBD1 (5 bases). Germline V gives CDR1 LNHDA, CDR2 SQIVND (reference sequence). V lost 7 bases, J lost 2 bases, and 11 bases lay in between. The CDR3 extends over 13 amino acids. Here the CDR3 reads CASIPRGNYGYTF. The CDR3 nucleotides are TGTGCCAGTATTCCAAGGGGAAACTATGGCTACACCTTC.